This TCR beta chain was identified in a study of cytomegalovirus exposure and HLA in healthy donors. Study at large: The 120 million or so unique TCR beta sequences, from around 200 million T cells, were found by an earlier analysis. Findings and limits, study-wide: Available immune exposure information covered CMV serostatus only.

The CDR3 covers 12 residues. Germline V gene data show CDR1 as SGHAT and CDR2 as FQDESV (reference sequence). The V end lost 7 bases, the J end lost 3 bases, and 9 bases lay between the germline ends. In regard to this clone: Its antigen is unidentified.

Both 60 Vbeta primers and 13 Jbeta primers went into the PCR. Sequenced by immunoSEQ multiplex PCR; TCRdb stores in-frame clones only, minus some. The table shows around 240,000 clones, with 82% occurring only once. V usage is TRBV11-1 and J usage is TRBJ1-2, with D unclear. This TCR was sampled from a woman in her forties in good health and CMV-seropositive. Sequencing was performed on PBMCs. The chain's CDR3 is CASKSEDYGYTF. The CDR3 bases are TGTGCCAGCAAATCGGAGGACTATGGCTACACCTTC.